The sequence of this T cell receptor (beta chain) was determined in a study of T cell responses to AZD1222 COVID-19 vaccine. Broader study findings: There were repertoire samples only from the period after the peak T cell response. Regions 160-218 and 743-854 held dominance among vaccine-associated CD4 TCRs, which spanned spike. Females made up more of the donors, who were largely white British, and clonal diversity may have come out too low.

Second-dose intervals of approximately 4 or approximately 12 weeks were pooled. V shed 2 bases and J shed 0 bases, with 16 bases lying between them. The CDR3 has 17 amino acids. Germline CDR1 reads MNHNS; CDR2 reads SASEGT. As concerns this clone: The target antigen is unknown.

Assay: immunoSEQ multiplex PCR; the TCRdb copy retains only in-frame clones and omits some. The sample contains 100,000 to 150,000 clones, about 91% of which appear only once. The starting material was peripheral blood, obtained 28 days after the second AZD1222 dose. The source is an adult who received the AZD1222 COVID-19 vaccine. This chain uses TRBV6-1 with TRBJ1-1; no firm D call. CDR3 DNA: TGTGCCAGCAGTGAATTGGGAGCCCCCCAGGTGAACACTGAAGCTTTCTTT. This codes for CASSELGAPQVNTEAFF.